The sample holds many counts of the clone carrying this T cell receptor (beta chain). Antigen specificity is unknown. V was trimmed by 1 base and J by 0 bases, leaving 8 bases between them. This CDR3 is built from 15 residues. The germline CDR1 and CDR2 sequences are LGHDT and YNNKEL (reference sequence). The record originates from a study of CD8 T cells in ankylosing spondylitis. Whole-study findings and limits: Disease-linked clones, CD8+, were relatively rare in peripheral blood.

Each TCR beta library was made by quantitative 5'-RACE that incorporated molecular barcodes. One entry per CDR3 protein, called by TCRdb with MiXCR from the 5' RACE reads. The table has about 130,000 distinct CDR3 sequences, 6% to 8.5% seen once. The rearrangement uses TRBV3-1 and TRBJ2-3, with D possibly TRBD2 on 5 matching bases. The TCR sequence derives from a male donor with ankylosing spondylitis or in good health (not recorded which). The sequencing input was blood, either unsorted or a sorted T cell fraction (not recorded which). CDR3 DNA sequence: TGTGCCAGCAGCCAAGGGACTCACAGCACAGATACGCAGTATTTT. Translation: CASSQGTHSTDTQYF.